These T cell receptor beta chains were read from a single sample in a study of shared T cell receptors in the human thymus. Generated by immunoSEQ multiplex PCR, the TCRdb table keeps only in-frame clones and is missing some. The sample contains just under 550,000 clones, around three quarters of which appear only once. The same data also contributed to another study, on human thymus T cells.

The sample was thymocytes. The receptors come from a boy under two years old with a congenital heart defect. The CDR3 runs from the conserved cysteine through the conserved F or W. A D gene is named only where the DNA matches it firmly. Size tells how often a clone was seen (once, few, many) or the class of an expanded clone, and some rows leave it out.

DNA: TGCGCCAGCAGCCAAGATTGGGCTAGCGGGAGGCCCCGCCGAACCACAGATACGCAGTATTTT
CDR3: CASSQDWASGRPRRTTDTQYF
J: TRBJ2-3
D: TRBD2
size: NA
V: TRBV4-3

DNA: TGTGCCAGCAGTGAAGAGGAGCGAGAGACCCAGTACTTC
CDR3: CASSEEERETQYF
J: TRBJ2-5
D: NA
size: NA
V: TRBV25-1

DNA: TGTGCCAGCAGGCAGAGGACACCGGGTACCATTCAGTACTTC
CDR3: CASRQRTPGTIQYF
J: TRBJ2-4
D: NA
size: once
V: TRBV6-5

DNA: TGTGCCAGCAGGCCCAGGGAGGCTAACTATGGCTACACCTTC
CDR3: CASRPREANYGYTF
J: TRBJ1-2
D: NA
size: NA
V: TRBV28

DNA: TGCGCCAGCAGCCAAGACAAGGAGAACAGGGTAACCAAAAACATTCAGTACTTC
CDR3: CASSQDKENRVTKNIQYF
J: TRBJ2-4
D: NA
size: NA
V: TRBV4-1

DNA: TGTGCCAGCTCACTAGGACAGGGGACGGGGCAAGAGACCCAGTACTTC
CDR3: CASSLGQGTGQETQYF
J: TRBJ2-5
D: TRBD1
size: NA
V: TRBV18

DNA: TGCGCCAGCAGCCAAGGATTAGCGTGGAACACCGGGGAGCTGTTTTTT
CDR3: CASSQGLAWNTGELFF
J: TRBJ2-2
D: NA
size: NA
V: TRBV4-3

DNA: TGCGCCAGCAGCCAAGAGGGGGGAGGAGGCGAGGAGCGAATCACAGATACGCAGTATTTT
CDR3: CASSQEGGGGEERITDTQYF
J: TRBJ2-3
D: NA
size: NA
V: TRBV4-1

DNA: TGTGCCAGTTCGCAGGGGAACACTGAAGCTTTCTTT
CDR3: CASSQGNTEAFF
J: TRBJ1-1
D: NA
size: NA
V: TRBV19

DNA: TGTGCCAGCAGTTTATGCCCCCGGACAGGGGGGAATGAGCAGTTCTTC
CDR3: CASSLCPRTGGNEQFF
J: TRBJ2-1
D: TRBD1
size: NA
V: TRBV28

DNA: TGCAGTGCCGACTGTCCTGGGCAGTACTTC
CDR3: CSADCPGQYF
J: TRBJ2-7
D: NA
size: NA
V: TRBV20-1

DNA: TGCGCCAGCAGTGCAGGCCGTTTATACGAGCAGTACTTC
CDR3: CASSAGRLYEQYF
J: TRBJ2-7
D: NA
size: NA
V: TRBV10-2

DNA: TGTGCCAGCAGTGAGGGGCAGGGGGCGAATGAGCAGTTCTTC
CDR3: CASSEGQGANEQFF
J: TRBJ2-1
D: TRBD1
size: NA
V: TRBV6-5

DNA: TGTGCCAGCAGCTTCGGGGGGGCGGGAGGTTCCCAAGAGACCCAGTACTTC
CDR3: CASSFGGAGGSQETQYF
J: TRBJ2-5
D: TRBD2
size: NA
V: TRBV7-2

DNA: TGTGCCAGCAGCCAAAGGCGGAGCTCCTACGAGCAGTACTTC
CDR3: CASSQRRSSYEQYF
J: TRBJ2-7
D: NA
size: NA
V: TRBV4-2

DNA: TGTGCCAGCCACCGGACTCGAAGGGCCGGTCTCGCAGATACGCAGTATTTT
CDR3: CASHRTRRAGLADTQYF
J: TRBJ2-3
D: NA
size: NA
V: TRBV28

DNA: TGTGCCAGCAGTGAGTCCAGGGGGCTAAATGAAAAACTGTTTTTT
CDR3: CASSESRGLNEKLFF
J: TRBJ1-4
D: TRBD1
size: NA
V: TRBV2

DNA: TGTGCCAGCAGCTACTCCTCTAGCGGATTGAACAATGAGCAGTTCTTC
CDR3: CASSYSSSGLNNEQFF
J: TRBJ2-1
D: NA
size: NA
V: TRBV21-1

DNA: TGCAGCGTTGAATCGCAGGGTTGGGACGAGCAGTACTTC
CDR3: CSVESQGWDEQYF
J: TRBJ2-7
D: NA
size: NA
V: TRBV29-1

DNA: TGTGCCAGCAGCTTAGGAGATCGGCGGGAGGGCACAGATACGCAGTATTTT
CDR3: CASSLGDRREGTDTQYF
J: TRBJ2-3
D: TRBD2
size: few
V: TRBV11-3

DNA: TGCGCCAGCAGCTTGGCCCTAGACAGGGAGGTCGGGGAGCTGTTTTTT
CDR3: CASSLALDREVGELFF
J: TRBJ2-2
D: NA
size: NA
V: TRBV5-1

DNA: TGTGCCAGCAGCCAAGATAGCAGGGACAGATCCTACAATGAGCAGTTCTTC
CDR3: CASSQDSRDRSYNEQFF
J: TRBJ2-1
D: TRBD1
size: NA
V: TRBV4-2

DNA: TGCGCCAGCAGCCAAGTAGCATACGACGAGCAGTACTTC
CDR3: CASSQVAYDEQYF
J: TRBJ2-7
D: NA
size: once
V: TRBV4-3

DNA: TGTGCCAGTAGTATAGGTCCCTGGGGGCGGGAGAGGGCAGATACGCAGTATTTT
CDR3: CASSIGPWGRERADTQYF
J: TRBJ2-3
D: NA
size: NA
V: TRBV19

DNA: TGCGCCAGCAGCCAAGATCCCAACTGTACCCTTAGCGGGAGAGCATACAATGAGCAGTTCTTC
CDR3: CASSQDPNCTLSGRAYNEQFF
J: TRBJ2-1
D: TRBD2
size: NA
V: TRBV4-3

DNA: TGTGCCTGGAGTGTACGGGGGGACAGGGGCACTGAAGCTTTCTTT
CDR3: CAWSVRGDRGTEAFF
J: TRBJ1-1
D: TRBD1
size: NA
V: TRBV30

DNA: TGTGCCAGCACCCCGTCCGGGACAGGGAACTATGGCTACACCTTC
CDR3: CASTPSGTGNYGYTF
J: TRBJ1-2
D: TRBD1
size: NA
V: TRBV6-4

DNA: TGTGCCAGTAGTGCGGCTGGGTACGGCTACACCTTC
CDR3: CASSAAGYGYTF
J: TRBJ1-2
D: NA
size: NA
V: TRBV19

DNA: TGTGCCAGCAGCGAAGCGGGAGGGCTCCACGAGCAGTACTTC
CDR3: CASSEAGGLHEQYF
J: TRBJ2-7
D: TRBD2
size: NA
V: TRBV7-8

DNA: TGTGCCATCAGTGCCAGTCAACAAGAGACCCAGTACTTC
CDR3: CAISASQQETQYF
J: TRBJ2-5
D: NA
size: NA
V: TRBV10-3

DNA: TGCGCCAGCAGCCCCTCCACCGGTCGGGACAGGGCCCAAGAGACCCAGTACTTC
CDR3: CASSPSTGRDRAQETQYF
J: TRBJ2-5
D: TRBD1
size: NA
V: TRBV4-1

DNA: TGTGCCAGCAGTGAACTAGCCTCTAACTATGGCTACACCTTC
CDR3: CASSELASNYGYTF
J: TRBJ1-2
D: NA
size: NA
V: TRBV2

DNA: TGCAGCGTCCGGGCCCCACCTAGCTACGAGCAGTACTTC
CDR3: CSVRAPPSYEQYF
J: TRBJ2-7
D: NA
size: NA
V: TRBV29-1

DNA: TGTGCCACCACCGCCTGGGGCGACGATGGCTACACCTTC
CDR3: CATTAWGDDGYTF
J: TRBJ1-2
D: NA
size: once
V: TRBV27

DNA: TGTGCCAGCTCCCGTGGGGGCGCAAGGGAAAAACTGTTTTTT
CDR3: CASSRGGAREKLFF
J: TRBJ1-4
D: NA
size: NA
V: TRBV5-6

DNA: TGCGCCAGCAGCTCCCCGCACCACAGGGGCTACGAGCAGTACTTC
CDR3: CASSSPHHRGYEQYF
J: TRBJ2-7
D: TRBD1
size: few
V: TRBV5-1

DNA: TGTGCCAGCAGTTTGGGGGGGGCAGAGGACCTCTACGAGCAGTACTTC
CDR3: CASSLGGAEDLYEQYF
J: TRBJ2-7
D: NA
size: NA
V: TRBV28

DNA: TGTGCCAGCAGCTTAAGTAAGGGGAGGGACGGCTACAATGAGCAGTTCTTC
CDR3: CASSLSKGRDGYNEQFF
J: TRBJ2-1
D: TRBD2
size: NA
V: TRBV11-3

DNA: TGTGCCAGCAGTTTATCGATAAGGGGCAACCCAGGCTATGGCTACACCTTC
CDR3: CASSLSIRGNPGYGYTF
J: TRBJ1-2
D: NA
size: few
V: TRBV27

DNA: TGTGCCAGCAGCTTCGGGACAGGGGGCAGATTTGCAACTAATGAAAAACTGTTTTTT
CDR3: CASSFGTGGRFATNEKLFF
J: TRBJ1-4
D: TRBD1
size: NA
V: TRBV5-4

DNA: TGTGCCAGCAGCTACAGGAGTAATGAGCAGTTCTTC
CDR3: CASSYRSNEQFF
J: TRBJ2-1
D: NA
size: NA
V: TRBV5-8

DNA: TGTGCCAGCAGTGTACAGGGGAACTATGGCTACACCTTC
CDR3: CASSVQGNYGYTF
J: TRBJ1-2
D: TRBD1
size: NA
V: TRBV25-1

DNA: TGCGCCAGCAGCCAGATCAAGGGGGCAAATACGCAGTATTTT
CDR3: CASSQIKGANTQYF
J: TRBJ2-3
D: TRBD1
size: NA
V: TRBV4-3

DNA: TGTGCCAGCAGCCCGAGGTCTAGCGGGAGCCCAAGCTCCTACAATGAGCAGTTCTTC
CDR3: CASSPRSSGSPSSYNEQFF
J: TRBJ2-1
D: TRBD2
size: NA
V: TRBV5-4

DNA: TGTGCCAGCCTCGGACAGGGGTACAATCAGCCCCAGCATTTT
CDR3: CASLGQGYNQPQHF
J: TRBJ1-5
D: NA
size: NA
V: TRBV21-1

DNA: TGTGCCAGCAGCCCCTCCAGGAAGCAGTACTTC
CDR3: CASSPSRKQYF
J: TRBJ2-7
D: NA
size: NA
V: TRBV28

DNA: TGTGCCAGCAGCTTGCGATCGGGACTAGCGGACAATGAGCAGTTCTTC
CDR3: CASSLRSGLADNEQFF
J: TRBJ2-1
D: TRBD2
size: NA
V: TRBV11-1

DNA: TGTGCCAGCAGTACCGGGACTAGCGGGACCTACGAGCAGTACTTC
CDR3: CASSTGTSGTYEQYF
J: TRBJ2-7
D: TRBD2
size: once
V: TRBV2

DNA: TGTGCCAGCAGAAAGACAGGGTCCGAGACCCAGTACTTC
CDR3: CASRKTGSETQYF
J: TRBJ2-5
D: TRBD1
size: NA
V: TRBV7-9

DNA: TGTGCCAGCAGCTTCGTTCTCAGGCGGGAGTGGGGGTTTCAAGAGACCCAGTACTTC
CDR3: CASSFVLRREWGFQETQYF
J: TRBJ2-5
D: TRBD2
size: NA
V: TRBV11-2

DNA: TGTGCCACCCTCGGACAGTTTTATGGCTACACCTTC
CDR3: CATLGQFYGYTF
J: TRBJ1-2
D: NA
size: NA
V: TRBV6-5

DNA: TGTGCCAGCAGTTACCAGGGGGATGTACGCTATGGCTACACCTTC
CDR3: CASSYQGDVRYGYTF
J: TRBJ1-2
D: TRBD1
size: once
V: TRBV6-6

DNA: TGTGCCAGCAGCCTAGGGACAGCCCGAAGCACAGATACGCAGTATTTT
CDR3: CASSLGTARSTDTQYF
J: TRBJ2-3
D: TRBD1
size: NA
V: TRBV5-4

DNA: TGTGCCAGCAAAGCGGAGGCGGGAGGCTTCCCCTACTACAATGAGCAGTTCTTC
CDR3: CASKAEAGGFPYYNEQFF
J: TRBJ2-1
D: TRBD2
size: NA
V: TRBV25-1

DNA: TGTGCCAGCAGCGACGGGACTAGCGGGGACCGCTACGAGCAGTACTTC
CDR3: CASSDGTSGDRYEQYF
J: TRBJ2-7
D: TRBD2
size: NA
V: TRBV5-4

DNA: TGTGCCAGTAGTATCATGGACAGGTTCCCCTACGAGCAGTACTTC
CDR3: CASSIMDRFPYEQYF
J: TRBJ2-7
D: TRBD1
size: few
V: TRBV19

DNA: TGTGCCAGCAGCGGTCTGGGCGGGACCTACGAGCAGTACTTC
CDR3: CASSGLGGTYEQYF
J: TRBJ2-7
D: NA
size: NA
V: TRBV7-8

DNA: TGTGCCAGCAGTTTAAAGCGCAATCAGCCCCAGCATTTT
CDR3: CASSLKRNQPQHF
J: TRBJ1-5
D: NA
size: NA
V: TRBV27

DNA: TGTGCCAGCAGCGGGACTTCTAGCACAGATACGCAGTATTTT
CDR3: CASSGTSSTDTQYF
J: TRBJ2-3
D: NA
size: NA
V: TRBV5-5